Listed below are T cell receptor beta chains from one sample, sequenced in a study of CD8+ T cells in alopecia areata. Method: immunoSEQ multiplex PCR; TCRdb's copy keeps in-frame clones and lacks some. The sample lists around 190,000 clones; 45% to 75% were seen once. Specimen: CD4+ T cells sorted from blood, collected at week 4, from a patient treated with tofacitinib. The receptors come from a human donor with alopecia areata. CDR3s include the opening cysteine and the closing phenylalanine or tryptophan. Some rows have no size entry. The others give once, few or many, or a class for an expanded clone.

cdr3_length v_call clone_size cdr3_aa
16 TRBV13 - CASSLAGVDGTDTQYF
16 TRBV6-1 few CASSEVGPGQRYEQYF
13 TRBV27 few CASSEGANQPQHF
16 TRBV4-1 - CASSQDHGFGKYGYTF
14 TRBV5-1 - CASSPKTSSYEQYF
15 TRBV7-3 - CASSPTGRGANVLTF
15 TRBV18 - CASSPTGQSTGELFF
13 TRBV29-1 - CSVEYGGAGELFF
12 TRBV2 few CASNAGQETQYF
14 TRBV2 - CASKLGTSGYEQYF
15 TRBV12-5 - CASASGLAVTDTQYF
15 TRBV7-6 - CASSPRVVGGNEQFF
16 TRBV7-2 - CASSLELAGVLETQYF
15 TRBV6-5 - CASRVSGGTGTEAFF
14 TRBV13 - CASSTQGQGVRQYF
11 TRBV25-1 once CASSELNIQYF
16 TRBV5-4 - CASSRPSGSSDNEQFF
12 TRBV29-1 once CSVEIVQETQYF
16 TRBV30 - CAWSTPGTRRTGELFF
14 TRBV7-8 few CASSLVRGIWPQHF
11 TRBV5-1 - CASSWRETQYF
15 TRBV25-1 once CASSAPGHPTYEQYF
14 TRBV29-1 - CSGAARLAGGEQFF
13 TRBV29-1 - CSGGQGDTGELFF
14 TRBV28 - CASSYPRVGTEAFF
13 TRBV29-1 - CSVSGRVSETQYF
14 TRBV10-3 - CAISEESPPGTQYF
15 TRBV6-5 - CASSPGAGTNTEAFF
13 TRBV29-1 few CSAAGQGNSEQFF
14 TRBV30 - CAWSYWDIPYEQYF
13 TRBV30 - CAWSGLVNQPQHF
10 TRBV29-1 few CSAFDYGYTF
13 TRBV14 few CASSQAISDTQYF
14 TRBV2 - CASRRQGATGELFF
15 TRBV9 - CASSVTGQPIYGYTF
13 TRBV7-2 - CASSLGRDYEQYF
15 TRBV6-1 few CASSEVRGDPEKLFF
8 TRBV2 - CASREQYF
15 TRBV5-1 - CASSKGQGFQETQYF
14 TRBV29-1 - CSVETSGASYEQYF
13 TRBV28 - CASSLAAGRVQIF
16 TRBV30 - CAWSSFAVRGRQPQHF
13 TRBV27 - CASRLSSGNTIYF
15 TRBV5-1 - CASSPEGVTNGELFF
11 TRBV20-1 - CTFRGDYGYTF
15 TRBV9 - CASSADPGLNYGYTF
13 TRBV6-5 - CASSYRDAYEQYF
12 TRBV11-2 - CASSSTRETQYF